The next 9 T cell receptor beta chains were all read from a single sample in a study of T cells in Graves' hyperthyroidism and ophthalmopathy. TCR beta CDR3 sequences were amplified from RNA transcripts. HTBI primers were used for first-round RT-PCR of the TCR CDR3. TCRdb called the multiplex PCR reads again in MiXCR, with one record for every CDR3 protein. The table records 250,000 to 300,000 distinct CDR3 sequences, approximately 18% of them present only once. Sequenced: blood. The source is a man aged 50 to 59 with Graves' ophthalmopathy.

This sequence joins TRBV9 and TRBJ2-7; 9 nucleotides agree with TRBD2. V shed 0 bases, J shed 6 bases, and the junction held 7 bases outside the gene matches. Germline V gene lookup returns CDR1 SGDLS and CDR2 YYNGEE. The CDR3 spans 15 residues. CDR3 sequence (DNA): TGTGCCAGCAGCGTAGCTGGAGCGGGGGGATCCGAGCAGTACTTC. Translating it yields CASSVAGAGGSEQYF.

This clonotype came up many times. The chain links TRBV7-9 to TRBJ1-2, with 9 bases lining up with TRBD1. The CDR3 is 13 amino acids. Germline-derived CDR1 and CDR2 are SEHNR and FQNEAQ (reference sequence). V lost 5 bases to trimming and J lost 6 bases; unmatched junction nucleotides: 4. CDR3 coding DNA: TGTGCCAGCAGCCGGACAGGGGATCATGGCTACACCTTC. This encodes CASSRTGDHGYTF. Full variable domain (remainder filled in from reference TRBV7-9 and TRBJ1-2): DTGVSQNPRHKITKRGQNVTFRCDPISEHNRLYWYRQTLGQGPEFLTYFQNEAQLEKSRLLSDRFSAERPKGSFSTLEIQRTEQGDSAMYLCASSRTGDHGYTFGSGTRLTVV.

The genes are TRBV20-1 and TRBJ1-4, with 8 bases identical to TRBD1. Losses at the gene ends were 7 bases for V and 7 bases for J; bases not matched to a gene: 8. The CDR3 contains 13 residues. Germline V gene data show CDR1 as DFQATT and CDR2 as SNEGSKA (reference sequence). The CDR3 DNA reads TGCAGTGTTCAGGACAGGGCGGGTGAAAAACTGTTTTTT. It yields the protein CSVQDRAGEKLFF.

This clonotype was observed a few times. A much bigger clone sits one base away, suggesting this may be a read error. This chain uses TRBV2 with TRBJ2-7; no definite D call. The CDR3 length is 12 residues. Germline assignment: CDR1 SNHLY and CDR2 FYNNEI. Here the CDR3 reads CASSEQGYGQYF. In DNA form, the CDR3 reads TGTGCCAGCAGTGAACAAGGGTACGGGCAGTACTTC.

This clonotype has more than one count but fewer than ten. The V gene is TRBV4-1, the J gene TRBJ2-1, with unresolved D. V was shortened by 1 base and J by 9 bases, with 7 bases between the two germline ends. The CDR3 totals 12 residues. Germline CDR1 MGHRA, CDR2 YSYEKL. Here the CDR3 DNA reads TGCGCCAGCAGCCAAGTCTTGGGTGAGCAGTTCTTC. Residues: CASSQVLGEQFF.

J is TRBJ2-6 and V is TRBV28, with 7 bases aligning to TRBD1. The V gene end was trimmed by 6 bases and the J gene end by 0 bases; junction bases not matched to a gene: 14. This CDR3 spans 19 amino acids. Germline values: CDR1 MDHEN, CDR2 SYDVKM. CDR3 sequence reads: CASRHRGGQAYSGANVLTF. The CDR3, as DNA: TGTGCCAGCAGACACAGGGGCGGACAGGCGTACTCTGGGGCCAACGTCCTGACTTTC. Supplemented by reference TRBV28 and TRBJ2-6, the full variable domain reads DVKVTQSSRYLVKRTGEKVFLECVQDMDHENMFWYRQDPGLGLRLIYFSYDVKMKEKGDIPEGYSVSREKKERFSLILESASTNQTSMYLCASRHRGGQAYSGANVLTFGAGSRLTVL.

A single count supports this clonotype. The chain combines TRBV7-9 with TRBJ2-1, with TRBD1 as a possible D gene (5 bases). CDR1 SEHNR and CDR2 FQNEAQ come from the germline V gene (reference sequence). The ends were cut back, 5 bases at V and 5 bases at J, with 10 bases in the middle. CDR3 length: 13 amino acids. Here the CDR3 DNA reads TGTGCCAGCAGCGGACACCCGAACAATGAGCAGTTCTTC. Protein: CASSGHPNNEQFF.

This clonotype was detected many times. V usage is TRBV18 and J usage is TRBJ2-3, with 9 bases lining up with TRBD2. The CDR3 spans 15 residues. Germline loops: CDR1 KGHSH, CDR2 LQKENI. The junction had 4 bases not matched to a gene; V was cut back by 4 bases and J by 2 bases. The CDR3 region has the DNA TGTGCCAGCTCACGACTAGCGGAACCCACAGATACGCAGTATTTT. As protein: CASSRLAEPTDTQYF. The full variable domain, in which reference TRBV18 and TRBJ2-3 provide the parts outside the CDR3, is NAGVMQNPRHLVRRRGQEARLRCSPMKGHSHVYWYRQLPEEGLKFMVYLQKENIIDESGMPKERFSAEFPKEGPSILRIQQVVRGDSAAYFCASSRLAEPTDTQYFGPGTRLTVL.

This clonotype was observed at least ten times. V is TRBV28 and J is TRBJ1-4; D remains unclear. The CDR3 covers 14 residues. CDR1 is MDHEN, CDR2 SYDVKM, per germline. V was pared by 6 bases and J by 4 bases, with 12 bases between. DNA for the CDR3: TGTGCCAGCAGCTTAGGAGGGATTAATGAAAAACTGTTTTTT. It encodes CASSLGGINEKLFF.